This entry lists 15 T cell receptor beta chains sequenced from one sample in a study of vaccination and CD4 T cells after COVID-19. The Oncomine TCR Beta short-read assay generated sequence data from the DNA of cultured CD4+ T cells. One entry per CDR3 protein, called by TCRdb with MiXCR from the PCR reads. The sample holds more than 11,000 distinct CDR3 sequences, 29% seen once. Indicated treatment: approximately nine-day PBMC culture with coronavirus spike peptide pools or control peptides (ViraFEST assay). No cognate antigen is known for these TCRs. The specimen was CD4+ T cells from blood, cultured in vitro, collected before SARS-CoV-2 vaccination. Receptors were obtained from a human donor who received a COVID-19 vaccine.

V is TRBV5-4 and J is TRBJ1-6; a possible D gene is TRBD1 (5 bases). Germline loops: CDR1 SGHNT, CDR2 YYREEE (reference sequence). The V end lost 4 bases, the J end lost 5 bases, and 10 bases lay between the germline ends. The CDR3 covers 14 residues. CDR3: CASSRDRDNSPLHF. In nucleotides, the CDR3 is TGTGCCAGCAGCCGGGACCGAGATAATTCACCCCTCCACTTT.

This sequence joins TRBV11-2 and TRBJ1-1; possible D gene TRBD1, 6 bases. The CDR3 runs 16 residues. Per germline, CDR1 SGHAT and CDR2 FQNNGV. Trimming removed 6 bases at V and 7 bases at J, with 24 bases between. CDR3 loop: CASRPPGQPLDGEAFF. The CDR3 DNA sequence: TGTGCCAGCAGACCCCCTGGACAGCCACTGGACGGTGAAGCTTTCTTT.

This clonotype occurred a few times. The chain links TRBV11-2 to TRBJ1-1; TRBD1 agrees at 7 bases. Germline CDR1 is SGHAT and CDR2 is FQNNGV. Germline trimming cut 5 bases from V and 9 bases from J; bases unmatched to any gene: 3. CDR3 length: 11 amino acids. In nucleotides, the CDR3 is TGTGCCAGCAGCGCACAGGGGAAAGCTTTCTTT. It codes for CASSAQGKAFF.

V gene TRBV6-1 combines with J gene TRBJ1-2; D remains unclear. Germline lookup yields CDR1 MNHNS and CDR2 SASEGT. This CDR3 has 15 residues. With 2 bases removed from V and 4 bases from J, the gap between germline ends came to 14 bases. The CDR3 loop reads CASSENAGSLYGYTF. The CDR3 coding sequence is TGTGCCAGCAGTGAAAACGCCGGGAGCCTCTATGGCTACACCTTC.

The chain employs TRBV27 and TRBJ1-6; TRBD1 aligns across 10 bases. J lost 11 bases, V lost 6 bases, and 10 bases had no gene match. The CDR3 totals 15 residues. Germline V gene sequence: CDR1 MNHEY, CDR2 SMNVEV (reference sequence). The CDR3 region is CASRVSGTGVTPLHF. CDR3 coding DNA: TGTGCCAGCAGGGTCTCCGGGACAGGGGTTACACCCCTCCACTTT.

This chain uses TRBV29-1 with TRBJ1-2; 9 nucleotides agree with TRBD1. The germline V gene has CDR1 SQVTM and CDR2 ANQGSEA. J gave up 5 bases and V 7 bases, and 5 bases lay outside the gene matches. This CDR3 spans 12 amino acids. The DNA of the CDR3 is TGCAGCGCCGCGGACAGGGGATATGGCTACACCTTC. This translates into CSAADRGYGYTF.

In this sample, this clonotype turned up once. CDR3 region: CASSLGQAEQYF. CDR3 coding DNA: TGCGCCAGCAGCTTGGGACAGGCCGAGCAGTACTTC. The V gene is TRBV5-1, the J gene TRBJ2-7; D is perhaps TRBD1 (6 bases). The CDR3 spans 12 residues. The V end lost 0 bases, the J end lost 6 bases, and 7 bases lay between the germline ends. Germline values: CDR1 SGHRS, CDR2 YFSETQ.

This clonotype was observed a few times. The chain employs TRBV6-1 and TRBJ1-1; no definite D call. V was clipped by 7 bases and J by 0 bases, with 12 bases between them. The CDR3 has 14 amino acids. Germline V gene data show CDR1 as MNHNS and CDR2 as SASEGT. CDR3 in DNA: TGTGCCAGCATAAAGACCTATATGAACACTGAAGCTTTCTTT. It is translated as CASIKTYMNTEAFF.

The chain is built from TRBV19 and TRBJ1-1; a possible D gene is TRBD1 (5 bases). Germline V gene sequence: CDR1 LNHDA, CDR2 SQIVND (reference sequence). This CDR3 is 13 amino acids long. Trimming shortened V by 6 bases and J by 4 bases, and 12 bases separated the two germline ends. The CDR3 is CASRAGWGTEAFF. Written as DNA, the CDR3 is TGTGCCAGTAGGGCAGGGTGGGGCACTGAAGCTTTCTTT. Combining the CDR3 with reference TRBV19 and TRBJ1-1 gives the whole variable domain DGGITQSPKYLFRKEGQNVTLSCEQNLNHDAMYWYRQDPGQGLRLIYYSQIVNDFQKGDIAEGYSVSREKKESFPLTVTSAQKNPTAFYLCASRAGWGTEAFFGQGTRLTVV.

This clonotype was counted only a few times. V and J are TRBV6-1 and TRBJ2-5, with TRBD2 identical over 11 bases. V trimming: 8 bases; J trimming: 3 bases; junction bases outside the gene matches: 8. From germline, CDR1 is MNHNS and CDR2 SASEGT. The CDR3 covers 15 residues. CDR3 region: CASGRPGLAEETQYF. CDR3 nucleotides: TGTGCCAGCGGACGACCGGGACTAGCGGAAGAGACCCAGTACTTC.

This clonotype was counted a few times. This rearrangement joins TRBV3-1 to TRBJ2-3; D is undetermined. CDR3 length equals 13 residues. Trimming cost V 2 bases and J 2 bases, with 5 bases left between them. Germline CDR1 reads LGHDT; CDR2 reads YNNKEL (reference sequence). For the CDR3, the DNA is TGTGCCAGCAGCCAACTACACACAGATACGCAGTATTTT. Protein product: CASSQLHTDTQYF.

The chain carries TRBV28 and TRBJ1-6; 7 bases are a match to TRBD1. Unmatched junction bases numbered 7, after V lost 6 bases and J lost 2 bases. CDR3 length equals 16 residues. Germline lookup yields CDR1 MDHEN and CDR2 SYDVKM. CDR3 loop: CASSYPGTAYNSPLHF. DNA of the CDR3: TGTGCCAGCAGCTATCCCGGGACAGCCTATAATTCACCCCTCCACTTT.

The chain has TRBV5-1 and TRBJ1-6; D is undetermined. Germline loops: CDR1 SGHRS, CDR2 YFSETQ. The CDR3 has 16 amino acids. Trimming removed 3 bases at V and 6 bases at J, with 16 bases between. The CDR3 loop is CASSSEYRRTNSPLHF. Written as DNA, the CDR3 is TGCGCCAGCAGCTCGGAATATCGTCGGACTAATTCACCCCTCCACTTT.

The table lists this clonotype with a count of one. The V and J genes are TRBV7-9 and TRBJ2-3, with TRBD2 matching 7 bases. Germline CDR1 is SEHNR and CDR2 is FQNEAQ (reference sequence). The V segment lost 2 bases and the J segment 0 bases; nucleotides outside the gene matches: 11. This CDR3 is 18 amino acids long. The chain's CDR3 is CASSLKVISGESTDTQYF. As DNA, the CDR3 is TGTGCCAGCAGCTTAAAGGTTATAAGCGGGGAGAGCACAGATACGCAGTATTTT.

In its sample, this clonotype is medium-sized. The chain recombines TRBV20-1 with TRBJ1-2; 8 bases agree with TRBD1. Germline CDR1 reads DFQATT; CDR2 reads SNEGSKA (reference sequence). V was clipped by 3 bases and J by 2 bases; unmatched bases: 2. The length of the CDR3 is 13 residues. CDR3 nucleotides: TGCAGTGCTAGGCGGACAGGGAACTATGGCTACACCTTC. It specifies CSARRTGNYGYTF.